These 15 T cell receptor beta chains were sequenced from one sample in a study of T cells in Graves' hyperthyroidism and ophthalmopathy. Researchers amplified the TCR beta CDR3 regions from RNA transcripts. A first-round RT-PCR of the TCR CDR3 used the HTBI primer set. One entry per CDR3 protein results from TCRdb running MiXCR on the multiplex PCR reads. This sample has approximately 400,000 distinct CDR3 sequences, with around 14% found just once. Sequences were obtained from blood. Receptors originate from a woman aged 18-29 years with Graves' hyperthyroidism.

This clonotype occurred a few times. This chain uses TRBV19 with TRBJ2-7; TRBD1 agrees at 7 bases. The J segment lost 2 bases and the V segment lost 5 bases, leaving 12 bases of the junction unmatched. The CDR3 has 16 amino acids. Germline loops: CDR1 LNHDA, CDR2 SQIVND (reference sequence). This chain's CDR3 is CASSPLRQGLTYEQYF. The DNA for the CDR3 is TGTGCCAGTAGTCCTCTCCGACAGGGATTGACCTACGAGCAGTACTTC.

This clonotype was seen ten or more times. This chain connects TRBV25-1 to TRBJ1-2; D uncertain. The germline V gene encodes CDR1 MGHDK and CDR2 SYGVNS. With 8 bases removed from V and 0 bases from J, the gap between germline ends came to 13 bases. This CDR3 contains 14 residues. The CDR3 reads CASLSGKTNYGYTF. CDR3 DNA: TGTGCCAGCTTATCAGGCAAAACTAACTATGGCTACACCTTC.

This clonotype came up many times. The chain recombines TRBV10-3 with TRBJ2-3; 9 nucleotides match TRBD2. Losses at the gene ends were 8 bases for V and 4 bases for J; bases not matched to a gene: 10. CDR1 is ENHRY and CDR2 is SYGVKD in the germline V gene. The CDR3 spans 15 residues. The DNA for the CDR3 is TGTGCCATCTCCCGGGCTAGCGGGAACGCAGATACGCAGTATTTT. Encoded protein: CAISRASGNADTQYF.

This clonotype was seen ten or more times. V usage is TRBV11-3 and J usage is TRBJ2-5; D is undetermined. The germline V gene encodes CDR1 SGHNT and CDR2 YENEEA. The CDR3 loop spans 12 amino acids. V gave up 2 bases and J gave up 5 bases, with 6 bases separating them. CDR3 amino acids: CASSLRYETQYF. CDR3 coding DNA: TGTGCCAGCAGCTTACGCTATGAGACCCAGTACTTC. The entire variable domain, with the rest obtained from reference TRBV11-3 and TRBJ2-5, is as follows: EAGVVQSPRYKIIEKKQPVAFWCNPISGHNTLYWYLQNLGQGPELLIRYENEEAVDDSQLPKDRFSAERLKGVDSTLKIQPAELGDSAVYLCASSLRYETQYFGPGTRLLVL.

This clonotype was recorded at least ten times. This chain connects TRBV12-3 or TRBV12-4 to TRBJ2-1; 7 positions agree with TRBD2. Unmatched junction bases numbered 6, after V lost 7 bases and J lost 3 bases. This CDR3 has 14 amino acids. CDR3 DNA: TGTGCCAGCACCGGGGGGAGTAGCTACAATGAGCAGTTCTTC. Its translation is CASTGGSSYNEQFF.

This clonotype has at least ten counts. DNA for the CDR3: TGTGCCAGCAGTCCCATCCTGTCGGAGACTTTCTATGGCTACACCTTC. Amino acid sequence: CASSPILSETFYGYTF. The chain has TRBV7-9 and TRBJ1-2; D ambiguous. CDR1 and CDR2 (germline): SEHNR, FQNEAQ (reference sequence). The CDR3 is made up of 16 amino acids. Trimming took off 6 bases at V and 4 bases at J, with 21 bases between the two ends.

The table lists this clonotype with many counts. V usage is TRBV18 and J usage is TRBJ2-7, with D possibly TRBD1 on 6 matching bases. The V and J ends lost 6 bases and 7 bases respectively, with 19 bases between them. This CDR3 spans 14 amino acids. From germline, CDR1 is KGHSH and CDR2 LQKENI. The CDR3 spells CASSPRGSWWEQYF. CDR3 in DNA: TGTGCCAGCTCGCCCAGGGGTTCTTGGTGGGAGCAGTACTTC.

This clonotype occurred many times. The gene calls are TRBV12-5 and TRBJ1-4; D call uncertain. CDR1 and CDR2 from the germline V gene are LGHNT and FRNRAP. The V end lost 2 bases, the J end lost 5 bases, and 9 bases lay between the germline ends. The CDR3 covers 14 residues. The CDR3, as DNA: TGTGCTAGTGGTTTGACCTCGTTCAATGAAAAACTGTTTTTT. It is translated as CASGLTSFNEKLFF.

In its sample, this clonotype was seen many times. The gene calls are TRBV11-3 and TRBJ2-7, with TRBD1 as a possible D gene (6 bases). The CDR3 length is 13 residues. Trimming cost V 1 base and J 7 bases, with 11 bases left between them. Germline CDR1 and CDR2: SGHNT and YENEEA. CDR3 sequence: CASSLGSDREQYF. The DNA for the CDR3 is TGTGCCAGCAGCTTAGGGTCCGACAGGGAGCAGTACTTC.

This clonotype was counted ten times or more. The rearrangement joins TRBV18 to TRBJ1-1; D is unresolved. In germline, CDR1 is KGHSH, CDR2 LQKENI. The V end lost 3 bases, the J end lost 3 bases, and 5 bases lay between the germline ends. This CDR3 region has 12 residues. The CDR3: CASSPLDTEAFF. CDR3 sequence (DNA): TGTGCCAGCTCACCCTTGGACACTGAAGCTTTCTTT.

This clonotype was picked up a small number of times. This chain connects TRBV30 to TRBJ2-5; D is uncertain. This CDR3 region has 13 residues. The V and J ends lost 2 bases and 0 bases respectively, with 7 bases between them. The V gene's germline CDR1 is GTSNPN and CDR2 SVGIG (reference sequence). CDR3 in amino acids: CAWSPGYQETQYF. CDR3 in DNA: TGTGCCTGGAGTCCCGGGTACCAAGAGACCCAGTACTTC. The full variable domain, with the rest looked up from reference TRBV30 and TRBJ2-5, is SQTIHQWPATLVQPVGSPLSLECTVEGTSNPNLYWYRQAAGRGLQLLFYSVGIGQISSEVPQNLSASRPQDRQFILSSKKLLLSDSGFYLCAWSPGYQETQYFGPGTRLLVL.

This clonotype showed up just a few times. J is TRBJ2-3 and V is TRBV5-4, with no clear D. Germline V gene data show CDR1 as SGHNT and CDR2 as YYREEE (reference sequence). The V end lost 2 bases, the J end lost 1 base, and 8 bases lay between the germline ends. CDR3 length: 14 amino acids. The CDR3 DNA reads TGTGCCAGCAGCTTTGCCGTGGGCACAGATACGCAGTATTTT. Amino acids: CASSFAVGTDTQYF.

This clonotype was counted ten times or more. This rearrangement joins TRBV6-2 or TRBV6-3 to TRBJ2-7, with a possible D match to TRBD2 (6 bases). This CDR3 spans 16 amino acids. Germline assignment: CDR1 MNHEY and CDR2 SVGEGT. The V end lost 8 bases, the J end lost 0 bases, and 20 bases lay between the germline ends. The CDR3 loop reads CASSKPLSSGSYEQYF. DNA of the CDR3: TGTGCCAGCTCCAAACCCCTGAGTAGCGGCTCCTACGAGCAGTACTTC.

Notes on this clonotype: This may stem from a read error, because a much larger clone lies one nucleotide away. This chain uses TRBV5-1 with TRBJ1-2, with D possibly TRBD1 on 6 matching bases. V gave up 4 bases and J gave up 5 bases, with 24 bases separating them. CDR3 length: 17 amino acids. CDR1 SGHRS and CDR2 YFSETQ come from the germline V gene. The CDR3 is CASSRRGRGLLGYGYTF. In DNA, the CDR3 is TGCGCCAGCAGCCGGCGGGGCAGGGGTCTTCTGGGGTATGGCTACACCTTC.

This clonotype was observed at least ten times. The chain uses TRBV28 and TRBJ1-2, with D unresolved. The CDR3 totals 15 residues. From germline, CDR1 is MDHEN and CDR2 SYDVKM. Trimming removed 5 bases at V and 8 bases at J, with 21 bases between. CDR3 DNA sequence: TGTGCCAGCAGTCCACCGGGCCCCGCCCATATGGGCTACACCTTC. Its translation is CASSPPGPAHMGYTF.